What follows describes a single T cell receptor (beta chain). The clone's antigen remains unknown. No qualities accompany the bases; no much larger clone lies one base away. This record comes from a study of cytomegalovirus exposure and HLA in healthy donors (TCRdb year 2017). Background on the whole study: According to a later analysis, the 120 or so validation repertoires were produced on the same platform as the approximately 610 repertoires of the first cohort. The study aimed to test whether signatures of past pathogen exposure could be identified by cataloging public T cell receptors. The study combined high-throughput TCR immunosequencing, statistical association of individual TCRs with disease status, and machine learning to predict cytomegalovirus infection status. A separate validation cohort of about 110 different subjects was used in addition to the roughly 670-subject first cohort. On the study overall, not on this receptor specifically: The study listed 164 TCR beta chains as associated with cytomegalovirus. It was suggested by the authors that the approach could potentially be generalized to other disease states and immunological phenotypes. The classifier was reported to diagnose cytomegalovirus status with high specificity and sensitivity in both the original cohort and the validation cohort. The validation cohort had no HLA typing available for a later analysis, so co-occurrence within that cohort was assessed over all 130 or so repertoires. In vitro tests confirmed that three of the cytomegalovirus-associated TCR beta chains recognize cytomegalovirus antigens. Most TCR sequences were seen in very few donors, while some public TCRs were found in many individuals. Of the cluster scores, 94% were above 0 in a later analysis, which found that TCRs clustered in the first cohort also tended to co-occur in the 95 to 150 validation repertoires.

V gives up 6 bases and J gives up 6 bases, and the segment between their germline ends measures 18 bases. Taken from cysteine to phenylalanine, the CDR3 has 15 residues. CDR3 DNA only is kept here, 45 bases in frame from base 1. The germline V gene encodes CDR1 LNHDA and CDR2 SQIVND (reference sequence). Libraries were made using the immunoSEQ multiplex PCR assay. The authors processed their data as follows. To diagnose cytomegalovirus status from the catalog of TCR beta chain sequences, a statistical classification framework was built. Held by TCRdb, this immuneACCESS table contains in-frame sequences only and omits some clones. Under half of the omission traces to an unresolved V gene where checked; the cause of the rest is unknown. From that table come the V and J calls and clone size; the DNA was used to work out D and trimming. This sample has approximately 300,000 clones in its table, and roughly 88% of those were observed once. Of the sample, 0.75% to 0.85% is held by the ten largest clones.

Donors formed part of the validation cohort, which comprised over a hundred subjects and was distinct from the first cohort of fewer than 750 subjects. Recombination joined TRBV19 with TRBJ1-5, and possibly TRBD1, on 6 matching bases. Sequencing used PBMCs. The receptor comes from a woman under 30 in good health and CMV-seronegative. Here the CDR3 is given as CASRIGTGMGQPQHF. Here is the DNA: TGTGCCAGTAGGATTGGTACAGGGATGGGTCAGCCCCAGCATTTT.